This T cell receptor beta chain is drawn from a study of regulatory T cells in long-lasting Graves disease. Germline values: CDR1 SNHLY, CDR2 FYNNEI. The CDR3 contains 18 residues. After removal of 6 bases from V and 9 bases from J, the junction contained 21 bases not matched to a gene. Time point here: persistent/refractory GD, antithyroid drugs over 5 years with positive TRAb. Extracted RNA from PBMCs served as the source of the TCR library. Investigators prepared the TCR beta libraries by applying iRepertoire HTBI primers and Arm-PCR of CDR3 regions. Via MiXCR, TCRdb re-called the multiplex PCR reads, giving one row per CDR3 protein. The sample lists a few hundred thousand distinct CDR3 sequences, about 22% occurring once.

This specimen was peripheral blood mononuclear cells (PBMCs), taken when the disease was refractory, from a patient treated with antithyroid drugs. The chain employs TRBV2 and TRBJ2-1, with 9 bases aligning to TRBD2. The origin of this receptor is a female donor with Graves disease. DNA for the CDR3: TGTGCCAGCAGCCAAGGGGGGGTGTGGGGACTAGCTGTCCGTGAGCAGTTCTTC. Translation gives CASSQGGVWGLAVREQFF.